The clone carrying this T cell receptor (beta chain) was recorded once. The sample is drawn from a study of blood T cell repertoires in COVID-19. The CDR3 length is 17 residues. Germline assignment: CDR1 SGHRS and CDR2 YFSETQ. V lost 0 bases to trimming and J lost 0 bases, with 14 bases between them. Only in-frame clones appear in the TCRdb table, and some are missing; sequencing was by immunoSEQ multiplex PCR. The sample consists of about 200,000 clones, around nine tenths of them appearing once. The receptor comes from a man aged 55-75 years with active or convalescent COVID-19. The sequenced material came from peripheral blood. The V call is TRBV5-1, the J call TRBJ2-3; D ambiguous. DNA of the CDR3: TGCGCCAGCAGCTTGGTGCAGGATCGTTTCAGCACAGATACGCAGTATTTT. Its protein product is CASSLVQDRFSTDTQYF.